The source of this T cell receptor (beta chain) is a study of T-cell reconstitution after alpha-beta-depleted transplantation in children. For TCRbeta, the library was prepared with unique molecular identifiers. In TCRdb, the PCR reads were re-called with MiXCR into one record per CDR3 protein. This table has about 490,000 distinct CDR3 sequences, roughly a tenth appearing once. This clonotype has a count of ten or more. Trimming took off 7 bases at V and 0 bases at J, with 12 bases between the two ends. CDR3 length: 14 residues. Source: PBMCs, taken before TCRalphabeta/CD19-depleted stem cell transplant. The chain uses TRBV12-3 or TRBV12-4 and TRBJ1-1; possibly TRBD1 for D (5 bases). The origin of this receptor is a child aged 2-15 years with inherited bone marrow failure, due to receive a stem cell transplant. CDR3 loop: CASKPPGMNTEAFF. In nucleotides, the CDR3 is TGTGCCAGCAAGCCGCCAGGGATGAACACTGAAGCTTTCTTT.